This T cell receptor beta chain was retrieved from a study of post-analysis software for immune sequencing data. As concerns this clonotype: Its cognate antigen is unknown.

Study findings and constraints: Relative to controls, patients with multiple sclerosis showed significantly lower normalized Chao1 diversity. Patients used about 5 TRBV segments, including TRBV5-6, TRBV5-1 and TRBV20-1, more often than controls.

The authors incorporated unique molecular identifiers into the TCR beta cDNA libraries. MiXCR was run by TCRdb on the PCR reads, yielding one entry per CDR3 protein. The table includes under 650,000 distinct CDR3 sequences, roughly 46% detected once. The CDR3 spans 12 residues. From germline, CDR1 is SQVTM and CDR2 ANQGSEA. V was clipped by 5 bases and J by 5 bases; unmatched bases: 5. This sequence originates from a girl aged 10-17 years with multiple sclerosis. Sample: blood. The chain combines TRBV29-1 with TRBJ1-1; 7 nucleotides line up with TRBD1. The CDR3 DNA follows: TGCAGCGTTATCACACAGGGGACTGAAGCTTTCTTT. Protein sequence: CSVITQGTEAFF.